Presented here are 22 T cell receptor beta chains from one specimen sequenced in a study of blood T cell repertoires in COVID-19. This table comes from immunoSEQ multiplex PCR, and its TCRdb copy is limited to in-frame clones, with some not included. The sample records 95,000 to 150,000 clones, 82% being singletons. The specimen was peripheral blood. Every receptor here comes from a woman in her seventies with acute or convalescent COVID-19.

The V call is TRBV5-1, the J call TRBJ1-1; tentative D call: TRBD1 (5 bases). V was trimmed by 1 base and J by 4 bases, leaving 11 bases between them. Germline loops: CDR1 SGHRS, CDR2 YFSETQ. The CDR3 has 14 residues. CDR3 amino acids: CASSLSMGGTEAFF. The CDR3 DNA reads as TGCGCCAGCAGCTTGTCCATGGGGGGCACTGAAGCTTTCTTT.

The V call is TRBV6-2 or TRBV6-3, the J call TRBJ1-2; D is perhaps TRBD1 (6 bases). The CDR3 runs to 13 residues. Germline V gene sequence: CDR1 MNHEY, CDR2 SVGEGT. Between the trimmed V and J ends, which lost 6 bases and 7 bases, there was a span of 15 bases. CDR3 protein: CASSLKGGGGYTF. CDR3 nucleotide sequence: TGTGCCAGCAGCCTCAAAGGGGGTGGTGGCTACACCTTC.

The chain couples TRBV9 to TRBJ1-3, with D hard to call. V dropped 0 bases and J dropped 0 bases, with 7 bases sitting between them. The CDR3 loop spans 15 amino acids. Germline CDR1 reads SGDLS; CDR2 reads YYNGEE. CDR3 amino acids: CASSVGAASGNTIYF. CDR3 bases: TGTGCCAGCAGCGTAGGAGCCGCCTCTGGAAACACCATATATTTT.

The chain carries TRBV7-2 and TRBJ2-3, with TRBD2 identical over 9 bases. V was clipped by 2 bases and J by 7 bases; unmatched bases: 13. The length of the CDR3 is 17 residues. The germline CDR1 and CDR2 sequences are SGHTA and FQGNSA. The CDR3 DNA reads as TGTGCCAGCAGCTTAAATGGCGGGGGGGCCCGAACAAATACGCAGTATTTT. Translating it yields CASSLNGGGARTNTQYF.

The gene calls are TRBV7-8 and TRBJ1-1; TRBD1 matches 9 bases. The CDR3 has 15 residues. The germline V gene has CDR1 SGHVS and CDR2 FQNEAQ. The ends lost 5 bases at V and 5 bases at J; junction bases unmatched: 9. In DNA form, the CDR3 reads TGTGCCAGCAGCCCACAGGGGGCGCTTCGAACTGAAGCTTTCTTT. This encodes CASSPQGALRTEAFF.

The V call is TRBV6-5, the J call TRBJ1-5; 9 bases match TRBD1. Per the germline V gene, CDR1 is MNHEY and CDR2 is SVGAGI. Trimming at V came to 6 bases and at J to 2 bases, leaving 5 bases not matched to a gene. The CDR3 runs 15 residues. CDR3 nucleotides: TGTGCCAGCAGCCGGGACAGGGAAGGCAATCAGCCCCAGCATTTT. It specifies CASSRDREGNQPQHF.

This clone occurred a few times. The genes are TRBV5-4 and TRBJ1-1; TRBD1 is a possible D gene (6 bases). V lost 1 base and J 2 bases, leaving 9 bases between the germline ends. Germline CDR1 is SGHNT and CDR2 is YYREEE (reference sequence). The CDR3 consists of 14 residues. CDR3 protein: CASSLKQGNTEAFF. The DNA of the CDR3 is TGTGCCAGCAGCTTGAAACAGGGAAACACTGAAGCTTTCTTT.

The chain couples TRBV20-1 to TRBJ1-1; D gene unclear. In germline, CDR1 is DFQATT, CDR2 SNEGSKA (reference sequence). This CDR3 is built from 11 residues. Trimming cost V 8 bases and J 0 bases, with 7 bases left between them. In nucleotides, the CDR3 is TGCAGTTCGACACTGAACACTGAAGCTTTCTTT. Its protein product is CSSTLNTEAFF.

Here the CDR3 DNA reads TGTGCCAGCAGCTTAGCAGCGGAGGGTGTAGGTGGCTACACCTTC. Its translation is CASSLAAEGVGGYTF. The V and J genes are TRBV11-3 and TRBJ1-2; the D is unclear. The germline V and J ends were trimmed by 1 base and 7 bases, with 16 bases remaining between them. There are 15 residues in the CDR3. CDR1 is SGHNT and CDR2 is YENEEA in the germline V gene.

The rearrangement joins TRBV7-2 to TRBJ1-4, with TRBD1 as a possible D gene (6 bases). Trimming pared 5 bases from V and 4 bases from J, leaving 14 bases between. CDR3 length: 15 residues. CDR1 and CDR2 (germline): SGHTA, FQGNSA. The CDR3 here is CASSNTGQFNEKLFF. DNA of the CDR3: TGTGCCAGCAGCAATACCGGACAGTTTAATGAAAAACTGTTTTTT.

The V gene is TRBV10-2, the J gene TRBJ1-1, with 8 positions matching TRBD1. V trimming: 6 bases; J trimming: 0 bases; junction bases outside the gene matches: 6. CDR1 WSHSY and CDR2 SAAADI come from the germline V gene. The length of the CDR3 is 15 residues. The CDR3 spells CASRDTGGMNTEAFF. CDR3 in DNA: TGCGCCAGCAGGGATACAGGGGGTATGAACACTGAAGCTTTCTTT.

The rearrangement links TRBV28 to TRBJ1-6; a weak D match, TRBD1 (5 bases). Trimming took 3 bases from V and 14 from J, leaving 20 bases between them. Germline V lookup: CDR1 MDHEN, CDR2 SYDVKM. The CDR3 contains 15 residues. The CDR3 DNA reads TGTGCCAGCAGTTTGATTGGTGGAGGGGCAGAGGCCCTCCACTTT. This codes for CASSLIGGGAEALHF.

Written as DNA, the CDR3 is TGTGCCATCAGTGAGTCGGGGACAGGGGTGAATTCACCCCTCCACTTT. Amino acids: CAISESGTGVNSPLHF. V usage is TRBV10-3 and J usage is TRBJ1-6, with 10 bases fitting TRBD1. The J segment lost 7 bases and the V segment lost 0 bases, leaving 3 bases of the junction unmatched. This CDR3 contains 16 residues. Germline CDR1 ENHRY, CDR2 SYGVKD.

This clone has just a few counts. The chain recombines TRBV9 with TRBJ2-7; weak D call: TRBD1 (5 bases). Germline CDR1 and CDR2: SGDLS and YYNGEE. The CDR3 sequence is 15 residues long. With 0 bases removed from V and 3 bases from J, the gap between germline ends came to 13 bases. The CDR3: CASSVATTGDYEQYF. The CDR3 DNA reads TGTGCCAGCAGCGTAGCTACCACAGGCGACTACGAGCAGTACTTC.

V gene TRBV30 combines with J gene TRBJ2-3; 7 positions match TRBD2. The CDR3 is 13 amino acids. Germline CDR1 GTSNPN, CDR2 SVGIG (reference sequence). V lost 5 bases and J lost 1; bases outside the gene matches: 3. DNA for the CDR3: TGTGCCTGGGGAAGCGGGGGCACAGATACGCAGTATTTT. As protein: CAWGSGGTDTQYF.

The CDR3 region is CSVGGQRDEQFF. The CDR3 coding sequence is TGCAGCGTTGGGGGGCAGAGGGATGAGCAGTTCTTC. The J gene is TRBJ2-1, the V gene TRBV29-1; D possibly corresponds to TRBD1 (6 bases). With 4 bases removed from V and 8 bases from J, the gap between germline ends came to 12 bases. The CDR3 runs 12 residues. CDR1 and CDR2 (germline): SQVTM, ANQGSEA.

The chain uses TRBV11-1 and TRBJ2-1; D perhaps matches TRBD2 (5 bases). Trimming stripped 0 bases from V and 3 bases from J, with 9 bases between. CDR3 length equals 15 residues. The V gene's germline CDR1 is SGHAT and CDR2 FQDESV (reference sequence). CDR3 nucleotide sequence: TGTGCCAGCAGCTTAGCCGGGGATGGCTACAATGAGCAGTTCTTC. This encodes CASSLAGDGYNEQFF. The full variable domain, completed using reference TRBV11-1 and TRBJ2-1, is EAEVAQSPRYKITEKSQAVAFWCDPISGHATLYWYRQILGQGPELLVQFQDESVVDDSQLPKDRFSAERLKGVDSTLKIQPAELGDSAMYLCASSLAGDGYNEQFFGPGTRLTVL.

The chain has TRBV5-1 and TRBJ1-3, with 8 bases fitting TRBD1. The CDR3 consists of 15 residues. The germline V gene encodes CDR1 SGHRS and CDR2 YFSETQ. The V segment lost 3 bases and the J segment 4 bases; nucleotides outside the gene matches: 6. In DNA form, the CDR3 reads TGCGCCAGCAGCTCCCGGACAGGGTCAGGAAACACCATATATTTT. This sequence encodes CASSSRTGSGNTIYF.

This clone has just one count. The chain is built from TRBV7-2 and TRBJ1-6; D possibly corresponds to TRBD1 (6 bases). This CDR3 is 15 amino acids long. Trimming cost V 5 bases and J 9 bases, with 17 bases left between them. The germline CDR1 and CDR2 sequences are SGHTA and FQGNSA. CDR3 sequence: CASSPAAGVGSPLHF. CDR3 coding DNA: TGTGCCAGCAGCCCCGCAGCAGGGGTGGGTTCACCCCTCCACTTT.

This clone was seen only a few times. This CDR3 reads CASSSLRQGQGAYGYTF. The CDR3 DNA is TGTGCCAGCAGTTCTCTCCGCCAGGGACAGGGGGCGTATGGCTACACCTTC. The chain couples TRBV5-4 to TRBJ1-2; 12 bases line up with TRBD1. The V segment lost 5 bases and the J segment 5 bases; nucleotides outside the gene matches: 13. Per germline, CDR1 SGHNT and CDR2 YYREEE (reference sequence). The CDR3 is 17 amino acids.

The table lists this clone with a few counts. The chain recombines TRBV28 with TRBJ1-3; D possibly corresponds to TRBD1 (5 bases). Germline lookup yields CDR1 MDHEN and CDR2 SYDVKM. V lost 4 bases and J lost 2, with 9 bases in between. CDR3 length: 14 residues. The CDR3 nucleotides are TGTGCCAGCAGTTCAGGGTCCCCTGGAAACACCATATATTTT. It translates to CASSSGSPGNTIYF.

V and J are TRBV12-3 or TRBV12-4 and TRBJ2-1; 9 nucleotides agree with TRBD2. The CDR3 is made up of 11 amino acids. Trimming took 9 bases from V and 8 from J; bases not matched to a gene: 2. The CDR3 DNA reads as TGTGCCAGTAGCGGGGGTGATGAGCAGTTCTTC. Protein product: CASSGGDEQFF.